Described below is a single TCR beta chain sequence and its context. Its cognate antigen is unknown. The entry originates in a study of cytomegalovirus exposure and HLA in healthy donors. General study points: Within the data, a cluster of highly shared sequence variants was likely a sequencing artifact.

The CDR3 covers 12 residues. Germline V gives CDR1 SNHLY, CDR2 FYNNEI. V shed 11 bases and J shed 6 bases, with 14 bases lying between them. The PCR ran on 60 Vbeta and 13 Jbeta primers. Authors' analysis steps: Unique TCR beta chains numbered roughly 83 million in a later analysis, with around 12 million shared. Data came from immunoSEQ multiplex PCR; TCRdb stores just in-frame clones and leaves some out. The V and J calls and clone size are taken from that table; D and trimming were inferred from the DNA. The sample lists some 52,000 clones; 65% to 80% were seen once. The chain has TRBV2 and TRBJ2-1; D gene ambiguous. This receptor was identified in a woman between 45 and 60 years old in good health and CMV-seronegative. The sample was PBMCs. The CDR3 loop is CAGQAEPNEQFF. The CDR3 DNA reads as TGTGCCGGCCAGGCCGAACCCAATGAGCAGTTCTTC.